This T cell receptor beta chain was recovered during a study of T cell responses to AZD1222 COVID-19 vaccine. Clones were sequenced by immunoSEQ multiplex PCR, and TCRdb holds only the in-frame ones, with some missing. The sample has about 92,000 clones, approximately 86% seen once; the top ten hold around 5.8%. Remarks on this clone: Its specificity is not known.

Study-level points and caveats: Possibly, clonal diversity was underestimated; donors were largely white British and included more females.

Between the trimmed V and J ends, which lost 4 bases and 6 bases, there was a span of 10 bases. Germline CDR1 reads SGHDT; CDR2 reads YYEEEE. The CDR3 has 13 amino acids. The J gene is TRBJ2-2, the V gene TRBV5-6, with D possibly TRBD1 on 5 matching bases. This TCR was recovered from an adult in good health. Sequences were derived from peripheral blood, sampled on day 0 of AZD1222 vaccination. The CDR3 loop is CASSPRVPGELFF. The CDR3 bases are TGTGCCAGCAGCCCCAGGGTTCCCGGGGAGCTGTTTTTT.